The entry below gives a single TCR beta chain sequence along with its context. The antigen is undetermined. These data come from a study of cytomegalovirus exposure and HLA in healthy donors. The study's findings and limits: Further analysis, carried out later, found HLA-associated TCR beta chains more clonally expanded than equally common other chains.

V was pared by 5 bases and J by 0 bases, with 21 bases between. Germline V gives CDR1 MNHEY, CDR2 SMNVEV (reference sequence). The CDR3 has 18 amino acids. PCR employed 60 Vbeta and 13 Jbeta primers. Libraries were prepared by immunoSEQ multiplex PCR; TCRdb keeps only in-frame clonotypes and omits some of them. The table has about 180,000 clones, less than 80% seen once. This chain uses TRBV27 with TRBJ2-3; D may be TRBD1 (5 bases). The source material was PBMCs. This TCR was sampled from a young man in good health and CMV-seronegative. In DNA, the CDR3 is TGTGCCAGCAGTCCCCAACCTGGGGCGGCCTTTAGCACAGATACGCAGTATTTT. Translating it yields CASSPQPGAAFSTDTQYF.